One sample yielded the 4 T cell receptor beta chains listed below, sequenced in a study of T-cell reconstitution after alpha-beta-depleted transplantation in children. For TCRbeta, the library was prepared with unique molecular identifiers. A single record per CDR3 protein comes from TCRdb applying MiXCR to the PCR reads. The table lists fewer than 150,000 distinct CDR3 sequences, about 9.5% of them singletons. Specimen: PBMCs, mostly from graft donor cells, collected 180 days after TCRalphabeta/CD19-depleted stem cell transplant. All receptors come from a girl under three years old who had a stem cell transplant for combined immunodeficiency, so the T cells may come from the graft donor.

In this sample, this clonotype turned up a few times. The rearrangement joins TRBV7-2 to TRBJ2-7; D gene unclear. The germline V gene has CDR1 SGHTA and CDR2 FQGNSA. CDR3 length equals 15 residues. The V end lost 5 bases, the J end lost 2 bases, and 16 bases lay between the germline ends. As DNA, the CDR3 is TGTGCCAGCAGCCAAAGTGGGGTCAAAACCTACGAGCAGTACTTC. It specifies CASSQSGVKTYEQYF.

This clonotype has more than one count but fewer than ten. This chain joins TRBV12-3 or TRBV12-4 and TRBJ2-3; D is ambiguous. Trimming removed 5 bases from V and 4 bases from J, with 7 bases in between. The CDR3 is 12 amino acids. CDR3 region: CASSPWSDTQYF. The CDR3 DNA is TGTGCCAGCAGTCCCTGGTCAGATACGCAGTATTTT.

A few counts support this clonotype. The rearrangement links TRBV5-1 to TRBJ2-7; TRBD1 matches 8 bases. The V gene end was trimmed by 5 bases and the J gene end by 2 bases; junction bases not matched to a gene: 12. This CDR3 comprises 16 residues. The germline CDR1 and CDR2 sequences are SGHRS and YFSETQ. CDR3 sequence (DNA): TGCGCCAGCAGACTAGGTCCCGGGACAGGAACCTACGAGCAGTACTTC. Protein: CASRLGPGTGTYEQYF.

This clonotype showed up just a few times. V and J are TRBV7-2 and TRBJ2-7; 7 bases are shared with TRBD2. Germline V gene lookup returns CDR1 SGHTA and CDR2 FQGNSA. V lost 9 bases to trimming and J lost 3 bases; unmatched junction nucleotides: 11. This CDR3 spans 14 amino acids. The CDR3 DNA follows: TGTGCCAGTACCCTCTGGGGGGGGGACTACGAGCAGTACTTC. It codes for CASTLWGGDYEQYF.